This entry features one TCR beta chain sequence. Its antigen is as yet unknown. These data are taken from a study of cytomegalovirus exposure and HLA in healthy donors. Notes on the study in general: Per published reports, the classifier diagnosed cytomegalovirus status with high specificity and sensitivity. As confirmed in vitro, a few CMV-associated chains were specific for CMV antigens.

The repertoire was sequenced with immunoSEQ multiplex PCR; TCRdb's copy has only in-frame clones and lacks some. This table holds some 240,000 clones, less than 90% found once. Germline V gene lookup returns CDR1 SGHNT and CDR2 YYREEE (reference sequence). V lost 4 bases and J 2 bases, leaving 10 bases between the germline ends. The CDR3 sequence is 13 residues long. The donors belonged to the roughly 130-subject validation cohort, separate from the approximately 670-subject first cohort. This TCR was sampled from a young woman in good health and CMV-seronegative. The chain couples TRBV5-4 to TRBJ2-7; D perhaps matches TRBD2 (5 bases). Source material: PBMCs. The CDR3 is CASSQDWAYEQYF. CDR3 coding DNA: TGTGCCAGCAGCCAGGACTGGGCCTACGAGCAGTACTTC.